The rows below give T cell receptor beta chains drawn from one sample of a study of blood T cell repertoires in COVID-19. The data were produced by immunoSEQ multiplex PCR, yet TCRdb's version contains in-frame clones alone and is incomplete. The sample shows about 130,000 clones, about 70% of them seen only once. Sequenced sample: peripheral blood. All receptors come from a woman in her seventies with acute or convalescent COVID-19. CDR3s include the opening cysteine and the closing phenylalanine or tryptophan. The order of the fields is V gene, D gene, clone size, J gene, CDR3 DNA, CDR3 protein. D genes are given only for firm matches. Only some rows state a clone size, as once, few, many or a class for expanded clones.

V: TRBV7-9; D: TRBD1; size: .; J: TRBJ2-7; DNA: TGTGCCAGCAGCCGAACGGGGACAGACTACGAGCAGTACTTC; CDR3: CASSRTGTDYEQYF
V: TRBV28; D: TRBD2; size: .; J: TRBJ2-4; DNA: TGTGCCAGCAGCCCCAGAGGACTAGCGGGTAACCTAGCCAAAAACATTCAGTACTTC; CDR3: CASSPRGLAGNLAKNIQYF
V: TRBV6-5; D: TRBD1; size: few; J: TRBJ1-1; DNA: TGTGCCAGCAGCCGACAGGGGATGGGCACTGAAGCTTTCTTT; CDR3: CASSRQGMGTEAFF
V: TRBV5-6; D: .; size: .; J: TRBJ1-1; DNA: TGTGCCAGCAGCCCTACAGGGTATCGCACTGAAGCTTTCTTT; CDR3: CASSPTGYRTEAFF
V: TRBV4-1; D: TRBD1; size: .; J: TRBJ1-2; DNA: TGCGCCAGCAGCCAGAGACAGGGGTATGGCTACACCTTC; CDR3: CASSQRQGYGYTF
V: TRBV11-1; D: TRBD1; size: .; J: TRBJ2-1; DNA: TGTGCCAGCAGCGCGACAGGGGGCGCGAAGAATGAGCAGTTCTTC; CDR3: CASSATGGAKNEQFF
V: TRBV15; D: TRBD1; size: .; J: TRBJ1-2; DNA: TGTGCCACCAGCCAACGCGGGACAGATTTATCCTATGGCTACACCTTC; CDR3: CATSQRGTDLSYGYTF
V: TRBV6-5; D: .; size: once; J: TRBJ1-2; DNA: TGTGCCAGCAGTTACTTGGGGCAATATGGCTACACCTTC; CDR3: CASSYLGQYGYTF
V: TRBV20-1; D: .; size: .; J: TRBJ2-7; DNA: TGCAGTGCTAGTCATCGGGGTTCCTACGAGCAGTACTTC; CDR3: CSASHRGSYEQYF
V: TRBV6-6; D: TRBD1; size: once; J: TRBJ1-2; DNA: TGTGCCAGCAGCCCCGGGACAGGGGATGGCTATGGCTACACCTTC; CDR3: CASSPGTGDGYGYTF
V: TRBV7-9; D: .; size: .; J: TRBJ1-4; DNA: TGTGCCAGCAGCTTAGGTCGGGGTATGGGTGAAAAACTGTTTTTT; CDR3: CASSLGRGMGEKLFF
V: TRBV5-4; D: .; size: .; J: TRBJ1-2; DNA: TGTGCCAGCAGCCGTTTGCCCCGACAGACTAACTATGGCTACACCTTC; CDR3: CASSRLPRQTNYGYTF
V: TRBV4-3; D: TRBD1; size: .; J: TRBJ1-1; DNA: TGCGCCAGCAGCCACAAGACAGGGGCGGCTGAAGCTTTCTTT; CDR3: CASSHKTGAAEAFF
V: TRBV7-2; D: .; size: .; J: TRBJ1-6; DNA: TGTGCCAGCAGCCCCCGACAGGCTGGGGGTAATTCACCCCTCCACTTT; CDR3: CASSPRQAGGNSPLHF
V: TRBV5-1; D: TRBD1; size: once; J: TRBJ1-1; DNA: TGCGCCAGCAGCTCACAGGGGGACACTGAAGCTTTCTTT; CDR3: CASSSQGDTEAFF
V: TRBV6-5; D: .; size: .; J: TRBJ1-3; DNA: TGTGCCAGCAGTCTGTACCGGAGCTCTGGAAACACCATATATTTT; CDR3: CASSLYRSSGNTIYF
V: TRBV25-1; D: TRBD1; size: .; J: TRBJ1-4; DNA: TGTGCCAGCAGTACCTCCCTACAGGGGGCTTATGAAAAACTGTTTTTT; CDR3: CASSTSLQGAYEKLFF
V: TRBV12-3/TRBV12-4; D: TRBD1; size: .; J: TRBJ1-2; DNA: TGTGCCAGCAGTTTCGACAGGGCCTATGGCTACACCTTC; CDR3: CASSFDRAYGYTF
V: TRBV6-5; D: .; size: .; J: TRBJ1-2; DNA: TGTGCCAGCATGGCAGGGTCCAACTATGGCTACACCTTC; CDR3: CASMAGSNYGYTF
V: TRBV7-2; D: .; size: .; J: TRBJ1-2; DNA: TGTGCCAGCAGCTTGGCCCAGTATGGCTACACCTTC; CDR3: CASSLAQYGYTF
V: TRBV6-6; D: .; size: .; J: TRBJ2-6; DNA: TGTGCCAGCAGTCCCTCGGGTCACCGCTCTGGGGCCAACGTCCTGACTTTC; CDR3: CASSPSGHRSGANVLTF
V: TRBV18; D: .; size: few; J: TRBJ1-1; DNA: TGTGCCAGCTCACCGGGGGCGGTTGAAGCTTTCTTT; CDR3: CASSPGAVEAFF
V: TRBV5-6; D: TRBD1; size: few; J: TRBJ2-7; DNA: TGTGCCAGCAGCTTCCGGGACAGGGACTACGAGCAGTACTTC; CDR3: CASSFRDRDYEQYF
V: TRBV2; D: TRBD1; size: many; J: TRBJ1-6; DNA: TGTGCCAGCAGTTACAGGGGACCCCTCCACTTT; CDR3: CASSYRGPLHF
V: TRBV28; D: .; size: .; J: TRBJ1-2; DNA: TGTGCCAGCAGCCGTACTAGGGAGGTGACGGGCTACACCTTC; CDR3: CASSRTREVTGYTF
V: TRBV18; D: TRBD1; size: few; J: TRBJ1-2; DNA: TGTGCCAGCTCACCGTCAGGACAGGGGGCCCTAAATGGCTACACCTTC; CDR3: CASSPSGQGALNGYTF
V: TRBV11-2; D: TRBD1; size: once; J: TRBJ1-1; DNA: TGTGCCAGCAGCCTTTTACAGGGGGCGACTGAAGCTTTCTTT; CDR3: CASSLLQGATEAFF
V: TRBV9; D: .; size: few; J: TRBJ1-1; DNA: TGTGCCAGCAGCACAGTCCCGACAGGACCGGTTGAAGCTTTCTTT; CDR3: CASSTVPTGPVEAFF
V: TRBV2; D: .; size: .; J: TRBJ2-3; DNA: TGTGCCAGCGTCGGACAAGGACCCGCCACAGATACGCAGTATTTT; CDR3: CASVGQGPATDTQYF
V: TRBV7-2; D: TRBD2; size: .; J: TRBJ2-1; DNA: TGTGCCAGCAGCTTAGTCCCTAGCGGGGGGCGCAATGAGCAGTTCTTC; CDR3: CASSLVPSGGRNEQFF
V: TRBV5-8; D: TRBD1; size: .; J: TRBJ1-2; DNA: TGTGCCAGCAGCTTGACAGGGGCCTATGGCTACACCTTC; CDR3: CASSLTGAYGYTF
V: TRBV29-1; D: .; size: .; J: TRBJ2-2; DNA: TGCAGCGTTGAAGTTACAGGGACCGGGGAGCTGTTTTTT; CDR3: CSVEVTGTGELFF
V: TRBV3-1/TRBV3-2; D: TRBD2; size: once; J: TRBJ2-2; DNA: TGTGCCAGCAGCCCACGGTCCGGGGGGGCCGGGGAGCTGTTTTTT; CDR3: CASSPRSGGAGELFF
V: TRBV9; D: TRBD1; size: .; J: TRBJ2-3; DNA: TGTGCCAGCAGCGGGGGGACAGGGAGCACAGATACGCAGTATTTT; CDR3: CASSGGTGSTDTQYF
V: TRBV5-4; D: .; size: .; J: TRBJ2-5; DNA: TGTGCCAGCAGCTGGGAGGGTGCAGGGGGCAAGGAGACCCAGTACTTC; CDR3: CASSWEGAGGKETQYF
V: TRBV3-1/TRBV3-2; D: .; size: .; J: TRBJ2-3; DNA: TGTGCCAGCAGCCTGACTAGCACAGATACGCAGTATTTT; CDR3: CASSLTSTDTQYF
V: TRBV19; D: .; size: .; J: TRBJ1-2; DNA: TGTGCCAGTAGTATAGGGAGACCCTATGGCTACACCTTC; CDR3: CASSIGRPYGYTF